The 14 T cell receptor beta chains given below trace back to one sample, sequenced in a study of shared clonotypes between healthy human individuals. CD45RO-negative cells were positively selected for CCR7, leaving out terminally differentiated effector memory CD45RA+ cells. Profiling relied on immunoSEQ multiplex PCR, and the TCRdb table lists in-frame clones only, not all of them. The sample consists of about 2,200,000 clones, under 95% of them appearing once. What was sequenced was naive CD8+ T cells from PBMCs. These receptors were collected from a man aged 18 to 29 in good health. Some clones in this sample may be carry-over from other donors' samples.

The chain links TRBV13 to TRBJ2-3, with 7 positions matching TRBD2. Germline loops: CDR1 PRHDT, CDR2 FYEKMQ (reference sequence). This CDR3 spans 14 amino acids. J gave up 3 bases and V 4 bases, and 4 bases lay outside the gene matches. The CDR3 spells CASSSERDTDTQYF. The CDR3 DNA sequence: TGTGCCAGCAGCTCCGAGCGGGATACAGATACGCAGTATTTT.

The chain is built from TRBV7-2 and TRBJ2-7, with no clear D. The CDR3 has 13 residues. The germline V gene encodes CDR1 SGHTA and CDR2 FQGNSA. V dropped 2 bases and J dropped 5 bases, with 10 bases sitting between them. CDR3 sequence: CASSLPIQNEQYF. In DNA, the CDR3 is TGTGCCAGCAGCTTACCGATACAGAACGAGCAGTACTTC.

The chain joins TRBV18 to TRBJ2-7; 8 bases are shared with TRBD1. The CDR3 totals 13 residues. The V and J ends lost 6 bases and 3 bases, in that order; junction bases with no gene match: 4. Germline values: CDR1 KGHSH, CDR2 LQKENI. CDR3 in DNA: TGTGCCAGCTCCGGACAGGGCCGCTACGAGCAGTACTTC. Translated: CASSGQGRYEQYF.

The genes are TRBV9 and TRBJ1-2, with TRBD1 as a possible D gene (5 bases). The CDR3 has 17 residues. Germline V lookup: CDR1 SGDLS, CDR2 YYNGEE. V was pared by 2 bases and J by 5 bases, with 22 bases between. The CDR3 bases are TGTGCCAGCAGCGTCCGAACAAGCGGGGGTTCTGGTTATGGCTACACCTTC. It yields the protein CASSVRTSGGSGYGYTF. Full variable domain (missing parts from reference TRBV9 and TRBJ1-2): DSGVTQTPKHLITATGQRVTLRCSPRSGDLSVYWYQQSLDQGLQFLIQYYNGEERAKGNILERFSAQQFPDLHSELNLSSLELGDSALYFCASSVRTSGGSGYGYTFGSGTRLTVV.

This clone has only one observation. The CDR3 sequence: CASSYAGYYEQYF. CDR3 DNA sequence: TGTGCCAGCAGTTATGCTGGGTACTACGAGCAGTACTTC. The rearrangement joins TRBV6-5 to TRBJ2-7; D gene ambiguous. Between the trimmed V and J ends, which lost 3 bases and 3 bases, there was a span of 9 bases. In germline, CDR1 is MNHEY, CDR2 SVGAGI. The CDR3 length is 13 residues.

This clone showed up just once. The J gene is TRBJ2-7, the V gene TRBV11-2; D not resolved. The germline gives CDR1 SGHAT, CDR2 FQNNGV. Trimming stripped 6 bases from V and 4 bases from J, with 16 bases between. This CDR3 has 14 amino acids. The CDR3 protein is CASSRSLSQYEQYF. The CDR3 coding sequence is TGTGCCAGCAGTCGATCCCTCTCGCAGTACGAGCAGTACTTC. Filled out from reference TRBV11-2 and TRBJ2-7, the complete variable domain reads EAGVAQSPRYKIIEKRQSVAFWCNPISGHATLYWYQQILGQGPKLLIQFQNNGVVDDSQLPKDRFSAERLKGVDSTLKIQPAKLEDSAVYLCASSRSLSQYEQYFGPGTRLTVT.

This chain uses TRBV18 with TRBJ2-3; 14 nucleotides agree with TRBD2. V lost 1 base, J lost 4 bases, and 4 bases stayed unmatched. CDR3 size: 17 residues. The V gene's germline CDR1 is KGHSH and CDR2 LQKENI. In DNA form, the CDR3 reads TGTGCCAGCTCACCACGACTAGCGGGAGGGCCAGCAGATACGCAGTATTTT. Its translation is CASSPRLAGGPADTQYF. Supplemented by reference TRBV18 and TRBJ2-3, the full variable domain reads NAGVMQNPRHLVRRRGQEARLRCSPMKGHSHVYWYRQLPEEGLKFMVYLQKENIIDESGMPKERFSAEFPKEGPSILRIQQVVRGDSAAYFCASSPRLAGGPADTQYFGPGTRLTVL.

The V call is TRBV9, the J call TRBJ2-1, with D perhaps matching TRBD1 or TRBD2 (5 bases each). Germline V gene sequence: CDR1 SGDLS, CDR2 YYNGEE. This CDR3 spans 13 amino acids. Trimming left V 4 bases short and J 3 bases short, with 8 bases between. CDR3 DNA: TGTGCCAGCAGCACGGGACGCTACAATGAGCAGTTCTTC. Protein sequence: CASSTGRYNEQFF.

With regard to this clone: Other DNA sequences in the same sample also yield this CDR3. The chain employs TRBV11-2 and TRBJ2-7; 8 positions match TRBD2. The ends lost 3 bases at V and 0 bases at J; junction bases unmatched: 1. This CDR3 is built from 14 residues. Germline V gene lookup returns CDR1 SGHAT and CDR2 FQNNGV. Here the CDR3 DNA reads TGTGCCAGCAGCTTTAGCGGGAACTCCTACGAGCAGTACTTC. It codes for CASSFSGNSYEQYF.

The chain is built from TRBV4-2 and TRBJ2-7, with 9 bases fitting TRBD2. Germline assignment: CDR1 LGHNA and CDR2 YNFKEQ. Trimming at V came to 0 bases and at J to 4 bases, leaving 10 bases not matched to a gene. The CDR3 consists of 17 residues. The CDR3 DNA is TGTGCCAGCAGCCAAGAGTCCGGGTTAGCGGGAGATTACGAGCAGTACTTC. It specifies CASSQESGLAGDYEQYF.

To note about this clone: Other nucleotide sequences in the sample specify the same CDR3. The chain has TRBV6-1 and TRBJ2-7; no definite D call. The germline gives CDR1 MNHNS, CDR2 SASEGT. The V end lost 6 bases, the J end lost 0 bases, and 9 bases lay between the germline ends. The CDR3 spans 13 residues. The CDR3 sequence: CASSPDGSYEQYF. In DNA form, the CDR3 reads TGTGCCAGCAGCCCCGACGGCTCCTACGAGCAGTACTTC.

This CDR3 reads CASSSFPAGQETQYF. In DNA, the CDR3 is TGTGCCAGCAGCTCGTTTCCCGCAGGCCAAGAGACCCAGTACTTC. The chain couples TRBV5-8 to TRBJ2-5; D is unresolved. V shed 3 bases and J shed 1 base, with 13 bases lying between them. CDR3 length equals 15 residues. Germline assignment: CDR1 SGHTS and CDR2 YDEGEE.

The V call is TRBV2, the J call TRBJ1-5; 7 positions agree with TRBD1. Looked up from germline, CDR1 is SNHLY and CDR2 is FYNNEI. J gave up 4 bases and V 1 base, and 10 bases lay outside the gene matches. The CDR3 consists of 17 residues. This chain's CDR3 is CASSEGSETGWNQPQHF. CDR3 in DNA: TGTGCCAGCAGTGAAGGGTCTGAGACAGGGTGGAATCAGCCCCAGCATTTT.

The CDR3 nucleotides are TGCGCCAGCAGCCAAGTTGGCTCTTCCTACGAGCAGTACTTC. Protein sequence: CASSQVGSSYEQYF. The chain is built from TRBV4-1 and TRBJ2-5; D gene unclear. The J call may be mistaken, given a closer DNA end match to TRBJ2-7. The CDR3 is made up of 14 amino acids. Germline V gene sequence: CDR1 MGHRA, CDR2 YSYEKL.